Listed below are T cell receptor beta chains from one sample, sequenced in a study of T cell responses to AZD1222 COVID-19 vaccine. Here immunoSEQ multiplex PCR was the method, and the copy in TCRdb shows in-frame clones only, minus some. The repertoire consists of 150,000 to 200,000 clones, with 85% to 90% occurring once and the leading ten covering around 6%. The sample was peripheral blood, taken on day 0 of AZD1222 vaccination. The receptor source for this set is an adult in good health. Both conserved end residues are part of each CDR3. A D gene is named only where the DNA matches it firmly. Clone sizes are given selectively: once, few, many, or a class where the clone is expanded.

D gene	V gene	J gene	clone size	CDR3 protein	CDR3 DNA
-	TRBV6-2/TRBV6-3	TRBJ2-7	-	CASSPTGYEQYF	TGTGCCAGCAGCCCCACAGGGTACGAGCAGTACTTC
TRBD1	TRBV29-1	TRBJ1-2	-	CSVGQGRRYTF	TGCAGCGTTGGACAGGGTCGACGCTACACCTTC
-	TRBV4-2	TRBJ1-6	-	CASSQGQYSPLHF	TGTGCCAGCAGCCAAGGACAGTATTCACCCCTCCACTTT
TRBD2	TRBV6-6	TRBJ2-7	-	CASSYEAGGGRAQYF	TGTGCCAGCAGTTACGAGGCGGGGGGTGGTCGTGCGCAGTACTTC
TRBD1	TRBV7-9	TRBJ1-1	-	CASSLGQGANTEAFF	TGTGCCAGCAGCTTAGGGCAGGGGGCTAACACTGAAGCTTTCTTT
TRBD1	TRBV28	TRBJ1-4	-	CASSFPTWAGQGLIDLEKLFF	TGTGCCAGCAGTTTCCCGACGTGGGCGGGACAGGGCCTCATTGATCTGGAAAAACTGTTTTTT
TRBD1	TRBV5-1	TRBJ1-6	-	CASSAGTGNNSPLHF	TGCGCCAGCAGCGCAGGGACAGGGAATAATTCACCCCTCCACTTT
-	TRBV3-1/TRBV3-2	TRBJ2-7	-	CASSQLERFRPLIYYEQYF	TGTGCCAGCAGCCAACTTGAAAGGTTTCGCCCCCTTATCTACTACGAGCAGTACTTC
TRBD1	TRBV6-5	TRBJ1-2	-	CASSTPGTGYRGYTF	TGTGCCAGCAGTACCCCCGGGACAGGGTACCGAGGCTACACCTTC
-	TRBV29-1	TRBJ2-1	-	CSIRLIYNEQFF	TGCAGCATCAGGCTGATCTACAATGAGCAGTTCTTC
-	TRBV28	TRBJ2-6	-	CASSLQSSSGANVLTF	TGTGCCAGCAGCCTACAGTCCTCCTCTGGGGCCAACGTCCTGACTTTC
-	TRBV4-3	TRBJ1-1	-	CASSQAIQNTEAFF	TGCGCCAGCAGCCAAGCAATCCAGAACACTGAAGCTTTCTTT
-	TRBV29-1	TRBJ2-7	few	CSVEDPDGAYEQYF	TGCAGCGTTGAAGATCCGGACGGTGCCTACGAGCAGTACTTC
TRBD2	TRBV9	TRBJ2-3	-	CASSAQAGGRDTQYF	TGTGCCAGCAGCGCCCAAGCGGGGGGCCGAGATACGCAGTATTTT
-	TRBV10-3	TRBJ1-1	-	CAIRGGGTEAFF	TGTGCCATCAGGGGCGGAGGGACTGAAGCTTTCTTT
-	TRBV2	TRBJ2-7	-	CASSPIGRSSYEQYF	TGTGCCAGCAGCCCCATAGGGAGGAGCTCCTACGAGCAGTACTTC
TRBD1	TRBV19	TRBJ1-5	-	CASINDRASNQPQHF	TGTGCCAGTATAAATGACAGGGCTAGCAATCAGCCCCAGCATTTT
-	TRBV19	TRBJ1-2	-	CASREWDNGYTF	TGTGCCAGTAGAGAATGGGATAATGGCTACACCTTC
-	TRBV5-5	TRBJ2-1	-	CASSLALSYNEQFF	TGTGCCAGCAGCTTGGCTCTTTCCTACAATGAGCAGTTCTTC
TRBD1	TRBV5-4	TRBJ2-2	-	CASSPQAGGGGELFF	TGTGCCAGCAGCCCTCAGGCAGGGGGCGGCGGGGAGCTGTTTTTT
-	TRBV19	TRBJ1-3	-	CASSIGSGNTIYF	TGTGCCAGTAGTATTGGCTCTGGAAACACCATATATTTT
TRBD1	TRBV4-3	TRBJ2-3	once	CASSQGQGDIDTQYF	TGCGCCAGCAGCCAAGGACAGGGTGACATAGATACGCAGTATTTT
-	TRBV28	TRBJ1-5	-	CASSSSRTDRNQPQHF	TGTGCCAGCAGTTCGAGCCGGACAGATCGAAATCAGCCCCAGCATTTT
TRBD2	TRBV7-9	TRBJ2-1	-	CASRTGLASHEQFF	TGTGCCAGCAGAACGGGACTAGCGTCCCATGAGCAGTTCTTC
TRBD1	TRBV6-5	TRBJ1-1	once	CASSYGAQGAGEAFF	TGTGCCAGCAGTTATGGAGCACAGGGGGCTGGTGAAGCTTTCTTT
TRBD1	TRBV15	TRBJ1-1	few	CATSREGTGMNTEAFF	TGTGCCACCAGCAGAGAGGGGACAGGGATGAACACTGAAGCTTTCTTT
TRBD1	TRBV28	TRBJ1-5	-	CASSSGTEYQPQHF	TGTGCCAGCAGTTCCGGGACAGAGTATCAGCCCCAGCATTTT
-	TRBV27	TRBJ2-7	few	CASSLSGYEQYF	TGTGCCAGCAGTTTAAGCGGATACGAGCAGTACTTC
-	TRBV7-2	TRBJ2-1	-	CASSPSVSSYNEQFF	TGTGCCAGCAGCCCTAGCGTCAGCTCCTACAATGAGCAGTTCTTC
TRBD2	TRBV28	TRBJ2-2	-	CASRLAGEGTGELFF	TGTGCCAGCAGACTAGCCGGGGAGGGTACCGGGGAGCTGTTTTTT
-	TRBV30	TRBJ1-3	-	CAWSVQGAYVDTIYF	TGTGCCTGGAGTGTACAAGGGGCATACGTGGACACCATATATTTT
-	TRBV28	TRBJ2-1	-	CASSLSSRNEQFF	TGTGCCAGCAGTCTATCGAGCAGGAATGAGCAGTTCTTC
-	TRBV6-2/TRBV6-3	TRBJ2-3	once	CASSYPTSAFTDTQYF	TGTGCCAGCAGTTACCCCACTAGTGCCTTCACAGATACGCAGTATTTT
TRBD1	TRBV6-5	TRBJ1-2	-	CASSYRTGGLYGYTF	TGTGCCAGCAGTTACAGGACAGGAGGTCTCTATGGCTACACCTTC
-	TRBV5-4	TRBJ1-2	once	CASSLTGSDGYTF	TGTGCCAGCAGCTTGACAGGGAGCGATGGCTACACCTTC
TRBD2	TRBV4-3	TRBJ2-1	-	CASSQESREGLNEQFF	TGCGCCAGCAGCCAAGAAAGCCGGGAGGGGCTTAATGAGCAGTTCTTC
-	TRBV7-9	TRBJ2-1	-	CASSRGSSGHEQFF	TGTGCCAGCAGCCGCGGGTCCTCAGGGCATGAGCAGTTCTTC
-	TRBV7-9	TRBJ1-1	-	CASSLGAPEQAFF	TGTGCCAGCAGCTTAGGGGCACCAGAGCAAGCTTTCTTT
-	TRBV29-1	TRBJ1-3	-	CSVWQGTGNTIYF	TGCAGCGTTTGGCAGGGAACTGGAAACACCATATATTTT
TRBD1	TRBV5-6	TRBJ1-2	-	CASSGTGINDYGYTF	TGTGCCAGCAGCGGGACAGGGATAAACGACTATGGCTACACCTTC
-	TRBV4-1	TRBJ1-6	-	CASSQVWIDNSPLHF	TGCGCCAGCAGCCAAGTATGGATAGATAATTCACCCCTCCACTTT
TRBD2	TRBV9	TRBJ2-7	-	CASSVGAGTSEYYEQYF	TGTGCCAGCAGCGTAGGTGCGGGAACTAGCGAGTACTACGAGCAGTACTTC
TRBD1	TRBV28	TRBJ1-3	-	CASSEPGGAFGNTIYF	TGTGCCAGCAGCGAGCCAGGGGGCGCGTTTGGAAACACCATATATTTT
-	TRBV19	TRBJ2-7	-	CASSRVQGDTYEQYF	TGTGCCAGTAGTAGGGTACAGGGTGATACCTACGAGCAGTACTTC
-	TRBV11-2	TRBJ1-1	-	CASSLGALAFF	TGTGCCAGCAGCTTAGGTGCCCTAGCTTTCTTT
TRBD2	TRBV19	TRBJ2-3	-	CASSILAGGTDTQYF	TGTGCCAGTAGTATACTAGCGGGGGGCACAGATACGCAGTATTTT
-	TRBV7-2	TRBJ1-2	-	CASSLESDYGYTF	TGTGCCAGCAGCTTAGAGTCAGACTATGGCTACACCTTC
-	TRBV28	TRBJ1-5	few	CASSLGGDHNQPQHF	TGTGCCAGCAGTTTGGGGGGCGATCATAATCAGCCCCAGCATTTT
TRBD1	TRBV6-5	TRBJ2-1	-	CASSSRPGQGAWQFF	TGTGCCAGCAGTTCGCGGCCGGGACAGGGAGCATGGCAGTTCTTC
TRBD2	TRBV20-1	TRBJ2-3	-	CSASSPGLAGGQADTQYF	TGCAGTGCTAGTTCCCCGGGACTAGCGGGAGGGCAGGCAGATACGCAGTATTTT
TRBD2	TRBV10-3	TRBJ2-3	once	CAARGGSGATDTQYF	TGTGCCGCTCGGGGTGGGAGCGGGGCCACAGATACGCAGTATTTT
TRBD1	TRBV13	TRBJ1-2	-	CASSLARTGGGGYTF	TGTGCCAGCAGCTTAGCGAGGACAGGGGGAGGTGGCTACACCTTC